This TCR beta chain emerged from a study of blood T cell repertoires in COVID-19. Study-wide background: Samples of COVID-19 (acute and convalescent) were obtained from the United States, Italy and Spain.

Germline V gene data show CDR1 as MGHRA and CDR2 as YSYEKL. This CDR3 contains 16 residues. Trimming removed 0 bases at V and 0 bases at J, with 11 bases between. The protocol was immunoSEQ multiplex PCR, while the TCRdb copy is restricted to in-frame clones and leaves out a portion. The sample contains over 200,000 clones, approximately 90% of which appear only once. All enrollees were roughly 18 to 100 years old and from about 24 US areas. Assignment of participants to cohorts was predicated upon participant-reported clinical history. Two consecutive negative NP/OP PCR tests, clearance, or resolved symptoms defined Cohort 3 recovery.

The chain carries TRBV4-1 and TRBJ1-2; D gene ambiguous. This clonotype was obtained from a man aged 30-40 years who had recovered from COVID-19. The specimen was PBMCs or T cells enriched from blood (not recorded which). CDR3 region: CASSQESLGANYGYTF. CDR3 coding DNA: TGCGCCAGCAGCCAAGAGTCGTTAGGAGCTAACTATGGCTACACCTTC.